This record covers a single T cell receptor (beta chain). Its antigen is unidentified. The study isolated at least 7 million PBMCs from each sample. This entry belongs to a study of blood T cells in healthy people across ages. Overall study findings and caveats: Diversity estimates from one million T cells were considered underestimates. Measured against age, TCR beta diversity per million T cells decreased in a roughly linear manner.

Sample-barcoded 5' priming and a J-beta primer mix drove a second PCR of about 7 to 11 cycles. TCRdb recomputed calls from the 5' RACE reads with MiXCR, one row per CDR3 protein. The sample holds hundreds of thousands of distinct CDR3 sequences, 20% to 25% seen once. This CDR3 has 14 residues. V was shortened by 1 base and J by 7 bases, with 10 bases between the two germline ends. The J gene is TRBJ2-2, the V gene TRBV12-3 or TRBV12-4; D might be TRBD1 or TRBD2, each matching 5 bases. The clonotype originates from a man in his 70s in good health. Sample: blood. In nucleotides, the CDR3 is TGTGCCAGCAGTTTAGATCTGGGGGACGGGGAGCTGTTTTTT. Its translation is CASSLDLGDGELFF.